This TCR beta chain derives from a study of vaccination and CD4 T cells after COVID-19. V dropped 6 bases and J dropped 4 bases, with 18 bases sitting between them. The germline CDR1 and CDR2 sequences are MNHEY and SMNVEV (reference sequence). The CDR3 runs 15 residues. Noted treatment: roughly nine-day PBMC culture with coronavirus spike peptide pools or control peptides (ViraFEST assay). For ViraFEST, peptide pools expanded antigen-specific T cells, after which the TCRs were sequenced. The Oncomine TCR Beta short-read assay was applied to DNA of cultured CD4+ T cells. Each CDR3 protein gets one entry after TCRdb re-called the PCR reads with MiXCR. The table lists 9,000 to 15,000 distinct CDR3 sequences, approximately 60% of them singletons. This clonotype has only a few counts. Antigen unknown.

The genes are TRBV27 and TRBJ1-1; tentative D call: TRBD1 (6 bases). Sequencing was done on a sample of CD4+ T cells from blood, cultured in vitro. This sequence originates from a human donor who had recovered from COVID-19. The CDR3 loop is CASRYLTGSGTEAFF. Written as DNA, the CDR3 is TGTGCCAGCAGGTACCTTACAGGGAGCGGCACTGAAGCTTTCTTT.